This T cell receptor beta chain was observed in a study of T cell responses to AZD1222 COVID-19 vaccine. Regarding the study as a whole: White British people made up most donors, females outnumbered males, and clonal diversity was possibly underestimated. Following two doses of AZD1222, Spike-specific TCR breadth and depth rose.

The method was immunoSEQ multiplex PCR; TCRdb's version includes in-frame clones alone and lacks a portion of them. The data show approximately 90,000 clones, roughly 90% seen once. About this clone itself: The antigen remains unidentified.

V lost 9 bases, J lost 5 bases, and 7 bases stayed unmatched. The CDR3 consists of 13 residues. CDR1 LNHDA and CDR2 SQIVND come from the germline V gene (reference sequence). The TCR sequence derives from an adult in good health. V and J are TRBV19 and TRBJ1-2, with TRBD1 matching over 9 bases. This sample comprised peripheral blood, obtained on day 0 of AZD1222 vaccination. The CDR3 spells CASTVGTGYGYTF. The CDR3 nucleotides are TGTGCCAGCACGGTGGGGACAGGGTATGGCTACACCTTC.